These 7 T cell receptor beta chains were all obtained from the same sample, sequenced in a study of blood T cells in healthy people across ages. Together with a sample-barcoded 5' primer, a J-beta primer mix was included in a second PCR lasting about 7 to 11 cycles. From the 5' RACE reads, TCRdb called clonotypes with MiXCR, one entry per CDR3 protein. Of about 1.8 million distinct CDR3 sequences listed, less than 50% are singletons. The source material was blood. The receptors stem from a middle-aged woman in good health.

V and J are TRBV5-1 and TRBJ2-1; 12 bases fit TRBD2. The CDR3 spans 17 residues. The V and J ends lost 3 bases and 7 bases, in that order; junction bases with no gene match: 11. CDR1 is SGHRS and CDR2 is YFSETQ in the germline V gene. The CDR3 coding sequence is TGCGCCAGCAGCTACCCGGATTCTAGCGGGGGGGAGAATGAGCAGTTCTTC. Translation gives CASSYPDSSGGENEQFF.

V is TRBV12-3 or TRBV12-4 and J is TRBJ2-5, with 11 bases fitting TRBD2. The J segment lost 4 bases and the V segment lost 0 bases, leaving 7 bases of the junction unmatched. This CDR3 is built from 17 residues. CDR3 region: CASSLAHTSGGGETQYF. The CDR3 coding sequence is TGTGCCAGCAGTTTAGCGCACACTAGCGGGGGAGGAGAGACCCAGTACTTC.

This chain links TRBV6-2 or TRBV6-3 with TRBJ2-6; D might be TRBD1 (5 bases). The CDR3 contains 15 residues. The ends were cut back, 6 bases at V and 0 bases at J, with 9 bases in the middle. Germline V gene data show CDR1 as MNHEY and CDR2 as SVGEGT. CDR3: CASRGPHSGANVLTF. CDR3 coding DNA: TGTGCCAGCAGGGGGCCTCACTCTGGGGCCAACGTCCTGACTTTC.

V and J are TRBV20-1 and TRBJ2-4, with 7 bases aligning to TRBD1. The germline gives CDR1 DFQATT, CDR2 SNEGSKA (reference sequence). The CDR3 is made up of 13 amino acids. Trimming at V came to 7 bases and at J to 1 base, leaving 4 bases not matched to a gene. CDR3 bases: TGCAGTGGCCAACAGGGGGCCAAAAACATTCAGTACTTC. Translation gives CSGQQGAKNIQYF.

Comment on this clonotype: At one of its ends the junction is not consistent with the germline gene, which may arise from a read error. The chain has TRBV25-1 and TRBJ2-5; D is uncertain. Germline CDR1 MGHDK, CDR2 SYGVNS. This CDR3 is 13 amino acids long. DNA of the CDR3: TGTGCCAGCAGTGCCCAAGAGGAAGAGACCCGGTACTTC. It specifies CASSAQEEETRYF.

V and J are TRBV12-3 or TRBV12-4 and TRBJ2-5, with TRBD1 matching 8 bases. The CDR3 has 12 amino acids. Trimming cost V 10 bases and J 4 bases; bases outside gene matches: 5. The CDR3 is CATRTGRETQYF. The CDR3 DNA reads as TGTGCCACCCGGACAGGGAGAGAGACCCAGTACTTC.

This clonotype occurred a few times. This chain uses TRBV7-2 with TRBJ2-1, with unresolved D. The germline V gene has CDR1 SGHTA and CDR2 FQGNSA. The CDR3 spans 13 residues. Trimming took 2 bases from V and 9 from J, leaving 11 bases between them. The CDR3 loop is CASSLTRLGEQFF. The CDR3 DNA reads TGTGCCAGCAGCTTAACTCGCTTGGGTGAGCAGTTCTTC.